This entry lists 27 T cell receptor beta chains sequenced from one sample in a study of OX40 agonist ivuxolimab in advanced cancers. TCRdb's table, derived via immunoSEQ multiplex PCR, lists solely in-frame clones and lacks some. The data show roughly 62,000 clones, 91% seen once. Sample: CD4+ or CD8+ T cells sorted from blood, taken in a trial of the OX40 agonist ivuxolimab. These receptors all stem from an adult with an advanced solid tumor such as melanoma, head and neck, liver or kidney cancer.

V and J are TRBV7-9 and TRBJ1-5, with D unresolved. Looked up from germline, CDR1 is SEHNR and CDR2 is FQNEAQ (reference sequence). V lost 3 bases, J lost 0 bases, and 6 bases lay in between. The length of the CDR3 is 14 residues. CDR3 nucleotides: TGTGCCAGCAGCTTGGACTCTAGCAATCAGCCCCAGCATTTT. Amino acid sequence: CASSLDSSNQPQHF.

DNA of the CDR3: TGTGCCAGCAGTTTAGTGTTCGCAGGGGAGGGGGGCAATGAGCAGTTCTTC. It yields the protein CASSLVFAGEGGNEQFF. V is TRBV28 and J is TRBJ2-1, with TRBD2 as a possible D gene (7 bases). The CDR3 totals 17 residues. V was shortened by 2 bases and J by 6 bases, with 20 bases between the two germline ends. Germline CDR1 and CDR2: MDHEN and SYDVKM.

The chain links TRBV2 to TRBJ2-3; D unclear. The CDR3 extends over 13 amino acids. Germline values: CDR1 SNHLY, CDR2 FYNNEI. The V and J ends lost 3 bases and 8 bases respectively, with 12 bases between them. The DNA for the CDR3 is TGTGCCAGCAGTGAGGCATCTTCGGGTACGCAGTATTTT. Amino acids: CASSEASSGTQYF.

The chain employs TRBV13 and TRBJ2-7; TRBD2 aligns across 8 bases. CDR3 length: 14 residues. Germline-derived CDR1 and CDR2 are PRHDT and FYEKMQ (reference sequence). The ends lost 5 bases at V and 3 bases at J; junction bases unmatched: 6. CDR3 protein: CASSPRTSNYEQYF. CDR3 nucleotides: TGTGCCAGCAGCCCACGGACTAGCAACTACGAGCAGTACTTC.

DNA for the CDR3: TGTGCCAGCAGCTTACTGTCAGGGGCCTACGAGCAGTACTTC. This sequence encodes CASSLLSGAYEQYF. The rearrangement joins TRBV7-9 to TRBJ2-7; D is perhaps TRBD1 (6 bases). The CDR3 totals 14 residues. V was cut by 2 bases and J by 2 bases, with 10 bases left in between. CDR1 SEHNR and CDR2 FQNEAQ come from the germline V gene (reference sequence).

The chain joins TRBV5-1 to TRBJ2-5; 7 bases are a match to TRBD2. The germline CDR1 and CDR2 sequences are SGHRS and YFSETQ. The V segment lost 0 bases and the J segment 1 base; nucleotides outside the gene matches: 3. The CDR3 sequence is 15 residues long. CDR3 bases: TGCGCCAGCAGCTTGGGGGGAGGGTCCCAAGAGACCCAGTACTTC. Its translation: CASSLGGGSQETQYF.

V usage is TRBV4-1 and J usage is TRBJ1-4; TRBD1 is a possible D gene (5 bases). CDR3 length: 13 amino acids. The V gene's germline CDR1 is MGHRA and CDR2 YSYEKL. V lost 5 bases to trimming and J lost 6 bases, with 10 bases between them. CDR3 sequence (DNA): TGCGCCAGCAGCTCCTGGGGGGATGAAAAACTGTTTTTT. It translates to CASSSWGDEKLFF.

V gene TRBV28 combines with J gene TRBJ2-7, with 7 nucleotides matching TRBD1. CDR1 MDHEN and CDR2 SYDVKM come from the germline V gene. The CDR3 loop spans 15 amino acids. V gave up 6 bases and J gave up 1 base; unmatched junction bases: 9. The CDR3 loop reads CASRPRTGPSYEQYF. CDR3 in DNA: TGTGCCAGCAGACCTCGGACAGGACCATCCTACGAGCAGTACTTC.

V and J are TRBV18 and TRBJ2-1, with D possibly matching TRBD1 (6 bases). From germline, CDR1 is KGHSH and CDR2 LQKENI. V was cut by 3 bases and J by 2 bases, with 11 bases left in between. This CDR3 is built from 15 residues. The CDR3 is CASSPYGQTYNEQFF. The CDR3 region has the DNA TGTGCCAGCTCACCCTACGGACAGACCTACAATGAGCAGTTCTTC. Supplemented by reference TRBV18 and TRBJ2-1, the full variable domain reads NAGVMQNPRHLVRRRGQEARLRCSPMKGHSHVYWYRQLPEEGLKFMVYLQKENIIDESGMPKERFSAEFPKEGPSILRIQQVVRGDSAAYFCASSPYGQTYNEQFFGPGTRLTVL.

Here the CDR3 DNA reads TGTGCCAGCAGTTTTACCGGCGGGGAGCTGTTTTTT. Its protein is CASSFTGGELFF. The J gene is TRBJ2-2, the V gene TRBV28; no reliable D call. This CDR3 region has 12 residues. CDR1 and CDR2 from the germline V gene are MDHEN and SYDVKM. The V end lost 3 bases, the J end lost 7 bases, and 6 bases lay between the germline ends.

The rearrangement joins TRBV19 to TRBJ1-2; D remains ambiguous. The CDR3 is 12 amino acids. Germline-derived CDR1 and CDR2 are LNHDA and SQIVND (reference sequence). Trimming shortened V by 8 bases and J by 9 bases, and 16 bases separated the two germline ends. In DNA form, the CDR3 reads TGTGCCAGTTTATCCGGGATGTTGAGCTACACCTTC. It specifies CASLSGMLSYTF. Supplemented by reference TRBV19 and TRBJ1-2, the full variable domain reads DGGITQSPKYLFRKEGQNVTLSCEQNLNHDAMYWYRQDPGQGLRLIYYSQIVNDFQKGDIAEGYSVSREKKESFPLTVTSAQKNPTAFYLCASLSGMLSYTFGSGTRLTVV.

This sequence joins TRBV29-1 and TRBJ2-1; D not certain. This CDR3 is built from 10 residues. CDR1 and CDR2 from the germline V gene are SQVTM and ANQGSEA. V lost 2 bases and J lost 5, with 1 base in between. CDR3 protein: CSVENNEQFF. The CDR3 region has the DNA TGCAGCGTTGAAAACAATGAGCAGTTCTTC.

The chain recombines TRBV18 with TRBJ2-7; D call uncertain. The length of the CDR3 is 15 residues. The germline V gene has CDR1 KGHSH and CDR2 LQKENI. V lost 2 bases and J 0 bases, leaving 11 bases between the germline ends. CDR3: CASSPSKQHSYEQYF. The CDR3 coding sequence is TGTGCCAGCTCACCAAGCAAGCAGCACTCCTACGAGCAGTACTTC.

CDR3 in DNA: TGCGCCAGCAGCCAAGATTATGATAGCGTAGCAGATACGCAGTATTTT. Translating it yields CASSQDYDSVADTQYF. V and J are TRBV4-3 and TRBJ2-3; possible D gene TRBD2, 5 bases. Germline CDR1 is LGHNA and CDR2 is YSLEER. Trimming cost V 0 bases and J 4 bases, with 14 bases left between them. The CDR3 spans 16 residues.

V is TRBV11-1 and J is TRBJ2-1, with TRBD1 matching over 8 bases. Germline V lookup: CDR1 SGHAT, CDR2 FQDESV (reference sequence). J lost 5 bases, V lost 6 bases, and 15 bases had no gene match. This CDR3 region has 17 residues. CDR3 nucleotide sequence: TGTGCCAGCAGTTTACCTCGGGGGACAGGCATAGACAATGAGCAGTTCTTC. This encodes CASSLPRGTGIDNEQFF.

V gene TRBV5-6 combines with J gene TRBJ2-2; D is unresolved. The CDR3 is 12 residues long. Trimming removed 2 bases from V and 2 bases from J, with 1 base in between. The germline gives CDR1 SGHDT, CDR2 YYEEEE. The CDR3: CASSLNTGELFF. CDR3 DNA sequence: TGTGCCAGCAGCTTAAACACCGGGGAGCTGTTTTTT.

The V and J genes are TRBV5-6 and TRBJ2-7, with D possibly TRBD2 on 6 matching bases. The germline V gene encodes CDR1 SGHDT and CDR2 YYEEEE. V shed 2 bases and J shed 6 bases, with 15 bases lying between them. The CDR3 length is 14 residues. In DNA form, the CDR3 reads TGTGCCAGCAGCTTCGGGACTCGGGCCGCCGAGCAGTACTTC. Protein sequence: CASSFGTRAAEQYF.

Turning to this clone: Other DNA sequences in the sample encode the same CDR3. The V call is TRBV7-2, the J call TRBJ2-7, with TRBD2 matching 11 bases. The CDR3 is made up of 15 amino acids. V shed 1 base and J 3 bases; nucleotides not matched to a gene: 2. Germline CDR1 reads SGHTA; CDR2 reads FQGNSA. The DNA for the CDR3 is TGTGCCAGCAGCTTAGAAGGGACTAGCGGCTACGAGCAGTACTTC. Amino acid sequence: CASSLEGTSGYEQYF.

CDR3 sequence: CASSERQSNTEAFF. CDR3 bases: TGTGCCAGCAGCGAAAGGCAGTCGAACACTGAAGCTTTCTTT. The chain recombines TRBV9 with TRBJ1-1; no firm D call. V lost 3 bases and J lost 1, with 10 bases in between. Germline loops: CDR1 SGDLS, CDR2 YYNGEE. This CDR3 contains 14 residues.

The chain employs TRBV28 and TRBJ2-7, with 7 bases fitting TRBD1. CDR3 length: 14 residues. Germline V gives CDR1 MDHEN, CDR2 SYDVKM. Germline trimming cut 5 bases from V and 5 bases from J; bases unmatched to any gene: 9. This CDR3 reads CASSDRVDPDEQYF. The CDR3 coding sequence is TGTGCCAGCAGTGACAGGGTTGATCCGGACGAGCAGTACTTC.

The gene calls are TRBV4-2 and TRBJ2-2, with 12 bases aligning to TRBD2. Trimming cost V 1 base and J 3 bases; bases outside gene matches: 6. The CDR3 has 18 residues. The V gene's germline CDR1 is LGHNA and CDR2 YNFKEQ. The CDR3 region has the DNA TGTGCCAGCAGCCAAGGGACTAGCGGGACCCCGGACACCGGGGAGCTGTTTTTT. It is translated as CASSQGTSGTPDTGELFF.

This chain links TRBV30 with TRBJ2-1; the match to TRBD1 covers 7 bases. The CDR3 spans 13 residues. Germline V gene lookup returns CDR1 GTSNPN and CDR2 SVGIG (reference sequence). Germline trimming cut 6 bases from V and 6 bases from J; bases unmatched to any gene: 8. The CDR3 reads CACHPPGGNEQFF. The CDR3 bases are TGTGCCTGCCATCCGCCAGGGGGCAATGAGCAGTTCTTC.

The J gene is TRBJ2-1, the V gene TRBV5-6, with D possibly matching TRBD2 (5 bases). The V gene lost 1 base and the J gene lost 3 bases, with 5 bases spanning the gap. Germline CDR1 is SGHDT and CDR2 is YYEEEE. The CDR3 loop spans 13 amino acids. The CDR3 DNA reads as TGTGCCAGCAGCTTGACTAGCTACAATGAGCAGTTCTTC. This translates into CASSLTSYNEQFF.

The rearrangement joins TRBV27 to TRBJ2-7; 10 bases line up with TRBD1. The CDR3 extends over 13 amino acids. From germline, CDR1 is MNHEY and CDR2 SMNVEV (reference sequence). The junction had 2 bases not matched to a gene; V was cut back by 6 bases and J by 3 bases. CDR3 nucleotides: TGTGCCAGCAGGGACAGGGGGGACTACGAGCAGTACTTC. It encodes CASRDRGDYEQYF.

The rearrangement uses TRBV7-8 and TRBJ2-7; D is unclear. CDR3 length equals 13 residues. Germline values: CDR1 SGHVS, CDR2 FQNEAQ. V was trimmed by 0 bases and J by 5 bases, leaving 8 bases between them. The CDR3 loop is CASSLALVDEQYF. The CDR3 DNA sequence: TGTGCCAGCAGCTTAGCGCTAGTCGACGAGCAGTACTTC.

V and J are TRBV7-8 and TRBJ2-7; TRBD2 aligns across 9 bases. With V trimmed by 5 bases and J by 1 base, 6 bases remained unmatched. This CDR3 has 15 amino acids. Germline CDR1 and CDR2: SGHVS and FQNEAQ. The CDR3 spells CASSPRLAASYEQYF. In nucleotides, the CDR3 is TGTGCCAGCAGCCCTCGACTAGCGGCGTCCTACGAGCAGTACTTC.

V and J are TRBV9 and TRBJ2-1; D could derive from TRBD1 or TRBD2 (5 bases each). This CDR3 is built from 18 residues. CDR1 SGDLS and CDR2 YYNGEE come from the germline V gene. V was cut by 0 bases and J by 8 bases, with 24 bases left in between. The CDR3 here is CASSVGAASRAGADEQFF. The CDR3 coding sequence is TGTGCCAGCAGCGTAGGTGCGGCTAGCCGGGCTGGGGCCGATGAGCAGTTCTTC.